This T cell receptor beta chain was recovered during a study of blood T cells in healthy people across ages. The germline gives CDR1 DFQATT, CDR2 SNEGSKA (reference sequence). V gave up 8 bases and J gave up 3 bases; unmatched junction bases: 11. This CDR3 comprises 15 residues. A minimum of 6 micrograms of total RNA was extracted per sample. Alongside a J-beta primer mix, a sample-barcoded 5' primer served in a second PCR lasting roughly 6 to 11 cycles. TCRdb ran MiXCR on the 5' RACE reads and lists one entry per CDR3 protein. The sample has hundreds of thousands of distinct CDR3 sequences; about 30% are singletons.

The rearrangement links TRBV20-1 to TRBJ2-3; TRBD1 agrees at 10 bases. The sequencing sample was made of blood. The source of this sequence is a woman aged 80 or older in good health. CDR3 coding DNA: TGCAGTTACTCGACCGACAGGGGGCGAACAGATACGCAGTATTTT. Its protein product is CSYSTDRGRTDTQYF.